This T cell receptor (beta chain) is drawn from a study of identical twins. Germline V lookup: CDR1 SEHNR, CDR2 FQNEAQ (reference sequence). J was trimmed by 7 bases and V by 2 bases; bases with no gene match: 7. This CDR3 comprises 16 residues. TCRdb itself ran the 5' RACE reads through MiXCR, one entry per CDR3 protein. The sample yields about 190,000 distinct CDR3 sequences, around 15% seen once. This sample was also put to use in a study of T cells expressing NK-cell markers.

Sequences were obtained from CD8+ T cells sorted from blood. The gene calls are TRBV7-9 and TRBJ2-1, with 11 bases lining up with TRBD2. The sequence was collected from a woman under 30 in good health. In DNA, the CDR3 is TGTGCCAGCAGCTTAACCCTAGCGGGGGGCAGGAATGAGCAGTTCTTC. Its protein product is CASSLTLAGGRNEQFF.